This entry describes one T cell receptor beta chain. The sample is drawn from a study of T-cell memory formation after mild COVID-19. 5'RACE with constant-segment primers yielded barcoded, UMI-tagged TCR alpha and TCR beta cDNA libraries. TCRdb independently ran MiXCR on the 5' RACE reads; one entry per CDR3 protein. The sample gives 350,000 to 450,000 distinct CDR3 sequences, around 19% of which show up once; about 8.8% is in the top ten. Trimming pared 2 bases from V and 3 bases from J, leaving 10 bases between. The CDR3 has 14 residues. Per the germline V gene, CDR1 is MNHEY and CDR2 is SVGAGI. This sequence joins TRBV6-5 and TRBJ2-5; D could derive from TRBD1 or TRBD2 (5 bases each). The specimen sequenced was PBMCs or a T cell subset sorted from them (not recorded which). This receptor was obtained from an adult woman who had mild COVID-19 (a few samples of this study predate the infection). Cell type and time point are not known. This CDR3 is CASSYRDGEETQYF. The CDR3, as DNA: TGTGCCAGCAGTTACCGGGACGGGGAAGAGACCCAGTACTTC.